The rows below give T cell receptor beta chains drawn from one sample of a study of blood T cell repertoires in COVID-19. Libraries were prepared by immunoSEQ multiplex PCR; TCRdb keeps only in-frame clonotypes and omits some of them. Here the sample spans 350,000 to 400,000 clones, roughly 90% being singletons. The sample comprised PBMCs or T cells enriched from blood (not recorded which). The receptors derive from a woman aged 40 to 49 who had been exposed to COVID-19. The CDR3 runs from the conserved cysteine through the conserved F or W. A D gene is named only where the DNA matches it firmly.

V: TRBV4-3
D: TRBD1
J: TRBJ2-6
DNA: TGCGCCAGCAGCCAATTCGGGACAGGGGCCTCTGGGGCCAACGTCCTGACTTTC
CDR3: CASSQFGTGASGANVLTF

V: TRBV5-4
D: TRBD1
J: TRBJ1-1
DNA: TGTGCCAGCAGCGGGACAGTGAACACTGAAGCTTTCTTT
CDR3: CASSGTVNTEAFF

V: TRBV7-3
D: NA
J: TRBJ1-1
DNA: TGTGCCAGCAGCCCCCGTGGGGGCAGGACTCTAATGAACACTGAAGCTTTCTTT
CDR3: CASSPRGGRTLMNTEAFF

V: TRBV29-1
D: TRBD1
J: TRBJ2-2
DNA: TGCAGCGTACAGACAGGGACCACCGGGGAGCTGTTTTTT
CDR3: CSVQTGTTGELFF

V: TRBV6-5
D: TRBD1
J: TRBJ1-1
DNA: TGTGCCAGCAGTTATCGGGACAGGGCCTCTGAAGCTTTCTTT
CDR3: CASSYRDRASEAFF

V: TRBV2
D: TRBD1
J: TRBJ2-1
DNA: TGTGCCAGCAAACGACAGGGGGCTGGCAATGAGCAGTTCTTC
CDR3: CASKRQGAGNEQFF

V: TRBV19
D: TRBD2
J: TRBJ2-5
DNA: TGTGCCAGTACCCCCCGGCCGGGGGGGGAGACCCAGTACTTC
CDR3: CASTPRPGGETQYF

V: TRBV6-1
D: NA
J: TRBJ2-7
DNA: TGTGCCAGCAGTGAAGGACTCCTCTCCTACGAGCAGTACTTC
CDR3: CASSEGLLSYEQYF

V: TRBV5-1
D: TRBD2
J: TRBJ2-7
DNA: TGCGCCAGCAGCTTCGGCGGGGGGAGATACGAGCAGTACTTC
CDR3: CASSFGGGRYEQYF

V: TRBV19
D: TRBD1
J: TRBJ1-5
DNA: TGTGCCAGTAGACCATCCCGGGACAGGGGTGATCAGCCCCAGCATTTT
CDR3: CASRPSRDRGDQPQHF

V: TRBV30
D: NA
J: TRBJ2-1
DNA: TGTGCCTGGAGTGTAAAGAGACTCCGAAGTTACAATGAGCAGTTCTTC
CDR3: CAWSVKRLRSYNEQFF

V: TRBV19
D: NA
J: TRBJ2-1
DNA: TGTGCCAGTAGTATTGACAGTCCCTACAATGAGCAGTTCTTC
CDR3: CASSIDSPYNEQFF